This TCR beta chain was observed in a study of CD8+ T cells in alopecia areata. General study points: Scalp lesions, especially in alopecia totalis/universalis, had higher clonality than normal scalp.

The germline V gene has CDR1 SQVTM and CDR2 ANQGSEA. There are 19 residues in the CDR3. Once RNA had been extracted, it was reverse transcribed into cDNA to act as the sequencing template. Repertoires were generated with immunoSEQ multiplex PCR, while TCRdb's copy carries only in-frame clones and drops some. In the table there are about 200,000 clones, 45% to 70% of which are singletons. Details on this clone: The antigen is undetermined.

Researchers picked out CD4+ and CD8+ T cells from PBMCs by sorting. The V and J genes are TRBV29-1 and TRBJ1-5; perhaps TRBD1 as D (6 bases). The TCR was taken from a human donor in good health. The sample comprised CD8+ T cells sorted from blood. The CDR3: CTPRGRGLRGPYSNQPQHF. The CDR3 DNA follows: TGCACCCCCAGGGGCAGGGGATTGAGGGGACCTTATAGCAATCAGCCCCAGCATTTT. Looking up the rest from reference TRBV29-1 and TRBJ1-5 gives the full variable domain: SAVISQKPSRDICQRGTSLTIQCQVDSQVTMMFWYRQQPGQSLTLIATANQGSEATYESGFVIDKFPISRPNLTFSTLTVSNMSPEDSSIYLCTPRGRGLRGPYSNQPQHFGDGTRLSIL.